Each of the 18 T cell receptor beta chains below was sequenced from the same sample in a study of blood T cell repertoires in COVID-19. Sequenced by immunoSEQ multiplex PCR; TCRdb stores in-frame clones only, minus some. This sample has roughly 120,000 clones, with about 89% found just once. Source material: peripheral blood. These receptor sequences come from a woman aged 70-85 years with acute or convalescent COVID-19.

This clone was seen only a few times. J is TRBJ2-2 and V is TRBV20-1; TRBD1 might be the D (6 bases). Between the trimmed V and J ends, which lost 3 bases and 7 bases, there was a span of 15 bases. Germline CDR1 is DFQATT and CDR2 is SNEGSKA (reference sequence). The CDR3 extends over 14 amino acids. CDR3 nucleotide sequence: TGCAGTGCTAGTAAGGGGGTTTTCGACGGGGAGCTGTTTTTT. It specifies CSASKGVFDGELFF.

V and J are TRBV11-2 and TRBJ1-2; TRBD1 matches at 7 bases. J lost 4 bases, V lost 3 bases, and 8 bases had no gene match. CDR1 and CDR2 (germline): SGHAT, FQNNGV. The length of the CDR3 is 15 residues. The chain's CDR3 is CASSLERGQSYGYTF. The CDR3 region has the DNA TGTGCCAGCAGCTTGGAGAGGGGGCAAAGCTATGGCTACACCTTC.

The chain carries TRBV7-9 and TRBJ1-1, with a tentative D call TRBD1 (5 bases). The V end was cut by 5 bases, the J end by 7 bases, with 20 bases between. This CDR3 comprises 15 residues. Germline V lookup: CDR1 SEHNR, CDR2 FQNEAQ (reference sequence). This CDR3 is CASSTRQGKTGEAFF. DNA of the CDR3: TGTGCCAGCAGCACCCGGCAGGGTAAAACGGGTGAAGCTTTCTTT.

The chain is built from TRBV2 and TRBJ1-3, with 7 nucleotides matching TRBD1. CDR3 size: 14 residues. V was pared by 7 bases and J by 4 bases, with 7 bases of the junction left unmatched. Germline assignment: CDR1 SNHLY and CDR2 FYNNEI. CDR3 region: CASNRQGQGNTIYF. Written as DNA, the CDR3 is TGTGCCAGCAATCGACAGGGTCAGGGAAACACCATATATTTT.

This clone has only one observation. This rearrangement joins TRBV5-6 to TRBJ2-2; tentatively, D is TRBD2 (7 bases). Trimming cost V 4 bases and J 3 bases, with 13 bases left between them. This CDR3 is built from 15 residues. The V gene's germline CDR1 is SGHDT and CDR2 YYEEEE. CDR3 in amino acids: CASSRGGAHTGELFF. The CDR3 nucleotides read TGTGCCAGCAGCAGGGGGGGGGCACACACCGGGGAGCTGTTTTTT.

There are a few counts of this clone. This rearrangement joins TRBV11-2 to TRBJ1-6; no clear D. The CDR3 is made up of 14 amino acids. Germline assignment: CDR1 SGHAT and CDR2 FQNNGV. The germline V and J ends were trimmed by 5 bases and 7 bases, with 12 bases remaining between them. DNA for the CDR3: TGTGCCAGCAGCCCTAGTGCAAGGAATTCACCCCTCCACTTT. It specifies CASSPSARNSPLHF.

The chain links TRBV3-1 (or the pseudogene TRBV3-2) to TRBJ2-3; tentatively, D is TRBD2 (7 bases). The germline V and J ends were trimmed by 4 bases and 10 bases, with 12 bases remaining between them. Germline-derived CDR1 and CDR2 are LGHDT and YNNKEL (reference sequence). This CDR3 contains 12 residues. This CDR3 is CASSLGGTPQYF. CDR3 bases: TGTGCCAGCAGCCTGGGGGGGACACCGCAGTATTTT.

V gene TRBV3-1 (or the pseudogene TRBV3-2) combines with J gene TRBJ1-5; D is unclear. The CDR3 contains 13 residues. CDR1 and CDR2 from the germline V gene are LGHDT and YNNKEL (reference sequence). Trimming left V 1 base short and J 7 bases short, with 8 bases between. The CDR3 region is CASSQGLSQPQHF. CDR3 in DNA: TGTGCCAGCAGCCAAGGTTTGAGCCAGCCCCAGCATTTT.

V is TRBV10-1 and J is TRBJ2-1; D unresolved. Germline CDR1 and CDR2: WNHNN and SYGVQD (reference sequence). V lost 2 bases and J 2 bases, leaving 4 bases between the germline ends. The CDR3 is made up of 13 amino acids. The CDR3 sequence: CASSEDTYNEQFF. Written as DNA, the CDR3 is TGCGCCAGCAGTGAGGACACCTACAATGAGCAGTTCTTC.

The chain couples TRBV28 to TRBJ1-2, with 7 bases identical to TRBD1. Germline values: CDR1 MDHEN, CDR2 SYDVKM. V was clipped by 4 bases and J by 7 bases; unmatched bases: 15. This CDR3 comprises 16 residues. CDR3 sequence (DNA): TGTGCCAGCAGTTCTATCCACCTCGACAGGGTGGGTGGCTACACCTTC. Residues: CASSSIHLDRVGGYTF.

V and J are TRBV6-5 and TRBJ1-4; 7 bases agree with TRBD1. The CDR3 runs to 15 residues. CDR1 MNHEY and CDR2 SVGAGI come from the germline V gene. V shed 2 bases, J shed 7 bases, and the junction held 7 bases outside the gene matches. In DNA, the CDR3 is TGTGCCAGCAGTTACGGAACAGGGGTTGTTGAAAAACTGTTTTTT. Its protein product is CASSYGTGVVEKLFF.

The chain joins TRBV9 to TRBJ1-1; TRBD1 might be the D (6 bases). The V end was cut by 6 bases, the J end by 2 bases, with 17 bases between. The CDR3 extends over 15 amino acids. Germline V CDR1 and CDR2: SGDLS, YYNGEE. Here the CDR3 reads CASTFLQGGNTEAFF. The CDR3 DNA follows: TGTGCCAGCACCTTCCTACAGGGTGGCAACACTGAAGCTTTCTTT.

The chain couples TRBV4-1 to TRBJ1-6, with 7 bases matching TRBD1. CDR1 and CDR2 (germline): MGHRA, YSYEKL. J gave up 9 bases and V 3 bases, and 17 bases lay outside the gene matches. The length of the CDR3 is 18 residues. Here the CDR3 DNA reads TGCGCCAGCAGCCACACGCGGTGGGGGACAGTCGAACCTTCACCCCTCCACTTT. Protein sequence: CASSHTRWGTVEPSPLHF.

V gene TRBV5-1 combines with J gene TRBJ2-5; 12 bases match TRBD1. Germline V CDR1 and CDR2: SGHRS, YFSETQ. V lost 2 bases and J lost 5; bases outside the gene matches: 4. This CDR3 has 15 amino acids. The CDR3 spells CASSFGTGGLETQYF. CDR3 in DNA: TGCGCCAGCAGCTTCGGGACAGGGGGCCTGGAGACCCAGTACTTC. The full variable domain, its missing parts supplied by reference TRBV5-1 and TRBJ2-5, is KAGVTQTPRYLIKTRGQQVTLSCSPISGHRSVSWYQQTPGQGLQFLFEYFSETQRNKGNFPGRFSGRQFSNSRSEMNVSTLELGDSALYLCASSFGTGGLETQYFGPGTRLLVL.

J is TRBJ1-1 and V is TRBV5-1; D gene unclear. Germline V gives CDR1 SGHRS, CDR2 YFSETQ. The V gene lost 4 bases and the J gene lost 3 bases, with 13 bases spanning the gap. The CDR3 is 14 residues long. Written as DNA, the CDR3 is TGCGCCAGCAGCATCGGTCCGGTCGACACTGAAGCTTTCTTT. As protein: CASSIGPVDTEAFF.

V and J are TRBV7-9 and TRBJ1-6, with TRBD1 as a possible D gene (5 bases). The CDR3 spans 13 residues. Germline lookup yields CDR1 SEHNR and CDR2 FQNEAQ (reference sequence). V gave up 4 bases and J gave up 7 bases, with 8 bases separating them. Here the CDR3 DNA reads TGTGCCAGCAGCTGGGAGGGGAATTCACCCCTCCACTTT. Amino acids: CASSWEGNSPLHF.

This chain uses TRBV6-5 with TRBJ2-7; D perhaps matches TRBD2 (5 bases). This CDR3 has 13 residues. Trimming stripped 6 bases from V and 3 bases from J, with 12 bases between. The germline gives CDR1 MNHEY, CDR2 SVGAGI. The DNA of the CDR3 is TGTGCCAGCAGAGCGGCCGCAGGCTACGAGCAGTACTTC. It codes for CASRAAAGYEQYF.

The chain joins TRBV23-1 to TRBJ1-5, with D maybe TRBD1 (5 bases). TRBV23-1 is an ORF; its function is uncertain. V was clipped by 8 bases and J by 0 bases, with 14 bases between them. The CDR3 has 15 amino acids. Here the CDR3 reads CASAPGQASNQPQHF. Here the CDR3 DNA reads TGCGCCAGCGCCCCCGGACAAGCTAGCAATCAGCCCCAGCATTTT.